This note documents a single T cell receptor beta chain sequence. These data originate in a study of response to subunit inactivated influenza vaccine. CDR1 is SGHRS and CDR2 is YFSETQ in the germline V gene. V dropped 1 base and J dropped 0 bases, with 9 bases sitting between them. The CDR3 runs 15 residues. TCRdb re-called the RT-PCR reads with MiXCR, one entry per CDR3 protein. The sample comprises around 650,000 distinct CDR3 sequences, around 16% of which are singletons, and roughly 11% rests with the top ten. The TCR originated in a man aged 50 to 59 who received an inactivated influenza vaccine. The sample here was PBMCs from blood, taken 11 to 12 days after vaccination. The chain combines TRBV5-1 with TRBJ2-3; D is undetermined. The CDR3: CASSLRRPSTDTQYF. DNA for the CDR3: TGCGCCAGCAGCTTGAGACGGCCTAGCACAGATACGCAGTATTTT.